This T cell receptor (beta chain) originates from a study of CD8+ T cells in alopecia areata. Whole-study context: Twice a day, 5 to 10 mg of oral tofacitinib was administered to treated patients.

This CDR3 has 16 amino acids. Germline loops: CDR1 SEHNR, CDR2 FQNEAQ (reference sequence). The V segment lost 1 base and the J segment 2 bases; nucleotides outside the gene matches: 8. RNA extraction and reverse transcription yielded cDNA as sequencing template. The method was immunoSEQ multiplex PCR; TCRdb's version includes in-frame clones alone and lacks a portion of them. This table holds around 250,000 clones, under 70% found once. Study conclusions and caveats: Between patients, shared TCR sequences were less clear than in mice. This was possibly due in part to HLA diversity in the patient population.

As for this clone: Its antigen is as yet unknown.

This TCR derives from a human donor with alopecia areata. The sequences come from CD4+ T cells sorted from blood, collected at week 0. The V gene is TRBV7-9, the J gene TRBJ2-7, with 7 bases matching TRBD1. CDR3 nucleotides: TGTGCCAGCAGCTTAGTAGTCGGGACAGTCACCTACGAGCAGTACTTC. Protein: CASSLVVGTVTYEQYF. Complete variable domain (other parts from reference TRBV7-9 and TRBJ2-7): DTGVSQNPRHKITKRGQNVTFRCDPISEHNRLYWYRQTLGQGPEFLTYFQNEAQLEKSRLLSDRFSAERPKGSFSTLEIQRTEQGDSAMYLCASSLVVGTVTYEQYFGPGTRLTVT.